Sequencing of this TCR beta chain was carried out in a study of blood T cells in healthy people across ages. The study's findings and limits: A conclusive naive versus antigen-experienced comparison was prevented by the unsorted PBMCs.

Of note for this clonotype: The target antigen is unknown.

V was shortened by 0 bases and J by 4 bases, with 6 bases between the two germline ends. CDR1 is MGHRA and CDR2 is YSYEKL in the germline V gene. The CDR3 totals 13 residues. Sample-barcoded 5' priming and a J-beta primer mix drove a second PCR of roughly 6 to 12 cycles. TCRdb fed the 5' RACE reads into MiXCR, producing one record per CDR3 protein. Of fewer than 1,200,000 distinct CDR3 sequences in the sample, under 30% are singletons; the top ten hold around 0.7%. Separately, the same data were catalogued under a study of T cells of mothers and their children.

The sequenced sample consisted of blood. This chain connects TRBV4-1 to TRBJ1-2; no clear D gene. The clonotype comes from a girl aged 2 to 10 in good health. CDR3 sequence: CASSQEKAYGYTF. CDR3 in DNA: TGCGCCAGCAGCCAAGAGAAGGCCTATGGCTACACCTTC.